Shown below are 21 T cell receptor beta chains from a single sample sequenced in a study of prognosis after radiotherapy for stage I lung cancer. CDR3 of TCR beta was amplified from genomic DNA via a two-round multiplex PCR. Specific primers for each TRBV and TRBJ gene were what first-round PCR used. In TCRdb, the multiplex PCR reads were re-called with MiXCR into one record per CDR3 protein. This sample has approximately 18,000 distinct CDR3 sequences, with approximately 46% found just once. The specimen comprised PBMCs, sampled before or after stereotactic body radiation therapy (not recorded which). These receptors were collected from a donor older than 45 with non-small cell lung cancer.

This clonotype was recorded many times. The rearrangement joins TRBV29-1 to TRBJ2-2; D may be TRBD2 (7 bases). CDR3 size: 13 residues. Germline V CDR1 and CDR2: SQVTM, ANQGSEA. The ends were cut back, 6 bases at V and 7 bases at J, with 15 bases in the middle. CDR3 region: CSVSGGHGGELFF. Written as DNA, the CDR3 is TGCAGCGTGTCCGGGGGGCACGGCGGGGAGCTGTTTTTT.

Of note for this clonotype: It differs at one base from a far larger clone, so likely a read error. The V gene is TRBV6-9, the J gene TRBJ2-7; 7 nucleotides match TRBD2. Germline V gene sequence: CDR1 MNHGY, CDR2 SVAAGI. This CDR3 has 14 residues. The CDR3 coding sequence is TGTGCCAGCAGTTCCGAGGGAGGGCTCTACGATCAGTACTTC. Amino acids: CASSSEGGLYDQYF.

The table lists this clonotype with a count of one. This chain joins TRBV20-1 and TRBJ1-3; D remains ambiguous. This CDR3 has 12 amino acids. V lost 5 bases and J 2 bases, leaving 7 bases between the germline ends. Per germline, CDR1 DFQATT and CDR2 SNEGSKA (reference sequence). For the CDR3, the DNA is TGCAGTGCTGTAGGAACTGGAAACACCATATATTTT. This codes for CSAVGTGNTIYF.

This clonotype was observed at least ten times. This rearrangement joins TRBV3-1 to TRBJ2-2, with 10 bases matching TRBD1. The germline CDR1 and CDR2 sequences are LGHDT and YNNKEL (reference sequence). This CDR3 is built from 16 residues. The J segment lost 2 bases and the V segment lost 6 bases, leaving 6 bases of the junction unmatched. CDR3 coding DNA: TGTGCCAGCAGGGCCCGGACAGGGGGAAACACCGGGGAGCTGTTTTTT. Residues: CASRARTGGNTGELFF.

Notes on this clonotype: Only one base separates this from a far larger clonotype, so it likely reflects a read error. V gene TRBV6-4 combines with J gene TRBJ2-7, with D unclear. The CDR3 runs to 17 residues. Trimming removed 5 bases at V and 2 bases at J, with 22 bases between. The germline V gene has CDR1 MRHNA and CDR2 SNTAGT. CDR3: CASSYLPPPSLTYEQYF. The CDR3 region has the DNA TGTGCCAGCAGTTACTTACCGCCCCCATCCCTTACCTACGAGCAGTACTTC.

Relative to its sample, this clonotype is medium-sized (0.01 to 0.1%). The chain carries TRBV19 and TRBJ2-7; TRBD2 is a possible D gene (6 bases). The length of the CDR3 is 14 residues. With 3 bases removed from V and 2 bases from J, the gap between germline ends came to 11 bases. Germline values: CDR1 LNHDA, CDR2 SQIVND (reference sequence). The DNA for the CDR3 is TGTGCCAGTAGTATCGTAGCGGAGCCCTACGAGCAGTACTTC. It yields the protein CASSIVAEPYEQYF.

This clonotype was observed a single time. The junction shows a germline mismatch at one end, possibly a read error. The chain recombines TRBV5-1 with TRBJ2-7, with a possible D match to TRBD1 (7 bases). The CDR3 contains 15 residues. Germline V gene data show CDR1 as SGHRS and CDR2 as YFSETQ. As DNA, the CDR3 is TGCGCCGGCAGCAAAGGGGGCGGGATGCAGAACGAGCAGTACTTC. Translation: CAGSKGGGMQNEQYF.

In its sample, this clonotype was seen many times. Its ends do not fully match the called genes, so a read error is possible. This chain uses TRBV3-1 with TRBJ2-1, with 7 bases lining up with TRBD1. This CDR3 contains 14 residues. The germline V gene has CDR1 LGHDT and CDR2 YNNKEL (reference sequence). CDR3 nucleotide sequence: TGTGCCAGCAGACAAGACAGGGCCTACAATGAGCAGTTCTTC. It translates to CASRQDRAYNEQFF.

The chain has TRBV7-9 and TRBJ2-7, with D perhaps TRBD2 (7 bases). There are 15 residues in the CDR3. Germline-derived CDR1 and CDR2 are SEHNR and FQNEAQ (reference sequence). V lost 2 bases to trimming and J lost 7 bases, with 18 bases between them. The CDR3 protein is CASSLTGSGAWEQYF. DNA of the CDR3: TGTGCCAGCAGCTTAACAGGGAGCGGGGCTTGGGAGCAGTACTTC.

The DNA for the CDR3 is TGTGCCAGCAGAGGTGATCCCGGGACCTCCTACGAGCAGTACTTC. Its translation is CASRGDPGTSYEQYF. The V gene is TRBV6-2 or TRBV6-3, the J gene TRBJ2-7; D might be TRBD1 or TRBD2, each matching 5 bases. The CDR3 totals 15 residues. Germline V gives CDR1 MNHEY, CDR2 SVGEGT. V shed 6 bases and J shed 0 bases, with 15 bases lying between them.

This clonotype appeared many times. The J gene is TRBJ2-2, the V gene TRBV4-1, with TRBD2 identical over 8 bases. CDR1 and CDR2 from the germline V gene are MGHRA and YSYEKL. The CDR3 runs to 17 residues. V shed 0 bases, J shed 4 bases, and the junction held 7 bases outside the gene matches. The CDR3 here is CASSQEAVAGGTGELFF. CDR3 bases: TGCGCCAGCAGCCAAGAGGCGGTTGCGGGAGGCACCGGGGAGCTGTTTTTT.

This clonotype was observed at least ten times. The rearrangement links TRBV18 to TRBJ2-3, with TRBD2 identical over 10 bases. Germline V gene data show CDR1 as KGHSH and CDR2 as LQKENI. The length of the CDR3 is 15 residues. V lost 5 bases, J lost 0 bases, and 2 bases stayed unmatched. CDR3 sequence (DNA): TGTGCCAGCTCAAGACTAGCGGGTAGCACAGATACGCAGTATTTT. Translating it yields CASSRLAGSTDTQYF. The full variable domain, rest sourced from reference TRBV18 and TRBJ2-3, is NAGVMQNPRHLVRRRGQEARLRCSPMKGHSHVYWYRQLPEEGLKFMVYLQKENIIDESGMPKERFSAEFPKEGPSILRIQQVVRGDSAAYFCASSRLAGSTDTQYFGPGTRLTVL.

The chain has TRBV5-1 and TRBJ1-1, with D perhaps matching TRBD1 (5 bases). This CDR3 is built from 14 residues. CDR1 and CDR2 from the germline V gene are SGHRS and YFSETQ. V was clipped by 0 bases and J by 8 bases, with 14 bases between them. CDR3 nucleotides: TGCGCCAGCAGCTTGGTGGCAGGGAGCCCCGAAGCTTTCTTT. It yields the protein CASSLVAGSPEAFF.

By share of the sample, this clonotype is medium-sized. V usage is TRBV2 and J usage is TRBJ1-2; unclear D gene. The germline V gene encodes CDR1 SNHLY and CDR2 FYNNEI. The V and J ends lost 3 bases and 4 bases respectively, with 12 bases between them. The CDR3 extends over 14 amino acids. In nucleotides, the CDR3 is TGTGCCAGCAGTGATAAGGGCCCTCGCTATGGCTACACCTTC. Amino acids: CASSDKGPRYGYTF.

This clonotype is medium-sized (0.01 to 0.1%) in the sample. CDR3: CASSQGLDQPQHF. In DNA, the CDR3 is TGTGCCAGCAGCCAAGGGTTGGATCAGCCCCAGCATTTT. The chain joins TRBV4-2 to TRBJ1-5; D unresolved. The CDR3 totals 13 residues. Germline CDR1 LGHNA, CDR2 YNFKEQ. The V and J ends lost 1 base and 5 bases respectively, with 6 bases between them.

Many counts were recorded for this clonotype. This chain connects TRBV10-3 to TRBJ2-7, with 7 bases identical to TRBD2. Germline values: CDR1 ENHRY, CDR2 SYGVKD. There are 12 residues in the CDR3. The V gene end was trimmed by 6 bases and the J gene end by 3 bases; junction bases not matched to a gene: 2. Here the CDR3 DNA reads TGTGCCATCAGGGCTAGCGGCTACGAGCAGTACTTC. Its translation: CAIRASGYEQYF.

A single count supports this clonotype. The rearrangement uses TRBV30 and TRBJ1-4; 7 bases match TRBD1. Unmatched junction bases numbered 6, after V lost 5 bases and J lost 6 bases. Germline lookup yields CDR1 GTSNPN and CDR2 SVGIG (reference sequence). The length of the CDR3 is 13 residues. As DNA, the CDR3 is TGTGCCTGGGACCAGGGGGAGGATGAAAAACTGTTTTTT. Translation gives CAWDQGEDEKLFF.

DNA for the CDR3: TGTGCCAGCAGCCTCGGACAGGGGTTGAACGAGCAGTACTTC. Its protein is CASSLGQGLNEQYF. This chain joins TRBV7-9 and TRBJ2-7; 9 bases line up with TRBD1. V was clipped by 5 bases and J by 5 bases; unmatched bases: 7. This CDR3 contains 14 residues. The germline V gene has CDR1 SEHNR and CDR2 FQNEAQ (reference sequence). The full variable domain, its missing parts supplied by reference TRBV7-9 and TRBJ2-7, is DTGVSQNPRHKITKRGQNVTFRCDPISEHNRLYWYRQTLGQGPEFLTYFQNEAQLEKSRLLSDRFSAERPKGSFSTLEIQRTEQGDSAMYLCASSLGQGLNEQYFGPGTRLTVT.

By share, this clonotype counts as medium-sized. The chain uses TRBV11-2 and TRBJ2-7; 7 bases fit TRBD1. The CDR3 is 14 residues long. The germline gives CDR1 SGHAT, CDR2 FQNNGV. With 5 bases clipped from V and 3 bases from J, the junction kept 7 bases outside the gene matches. The CDR3 here is CASSRRDSYYEQYF. For the CDR3, the DNA is TGTGCCAGCAGCCGCCGGGACAGTTACTACGAGCAGTACTTC. Complete variable domain (other parts from reference TRBV11-2 and TRBJ2-7): EAGVAQSPRYKIIEKRQSVAFWCNPISGHATLYWYQQILGQGPKLLIQFQNNGVVDDSQLPKDRFSAERLKGVDSTLKIQPAKLEDSAVYLCASSRRDSYYEQYFGPGTRLTVT.

This clonotype was counted a few times. This sequence joins TRBV6-2 or TRBV6-3 and TRBJ2-1, with 9 nucleotides matching TRBD1. The length of the CDR3 is 15 residues. In germline, CDR1 is MNHEY, CDR2 SVGEGT. V gave up 4 bases and J gave up 4 bases; unmatched junction bases: 5. For the CDR3, the DNA is TGTGCCAGCAGTTTGACAGGGGGGGATTACAATGAGCAGTTCTTC. Protein sequence: CASSLTGGDYNEQFF.

This clonotype was counted at least ten times. The CDR3 sequence: CASSRGQDLSEAFF. DNA of the CDR3: TGCGCCAGCAGCAGGGGACAGGACCTTTCTGAAGCTTTCTTT. The chain couples TRBV5-1 to TRBJ1-1, with TRBD1 matching over 8 bases. The germline V gene encodes CDR1 SGHRS and CDR2 YFSETQ. The CDR3 sequence is 14 residues long. Losses at the gene ends were 4 bases for V and 6 bases for J; bases not matched to a gene: 8.